This TCR beta chain comes out of a study of T cell changes during pregnancy in multiple sclerosis. The CDR3 runs 14 residues. Unmatched junction bases numbered 8, after V lost 3 bases and J lost 9 bases. Germline assignment: CDR1 MNHEY and CDR2 SMNVEV (reference sequence). Data came from immunoSEQ multiplex PCR; TCRdb stores just in-frame clones and leaves some out. The data hold about 100,000 clones, with 92% observed a single time. The sample consisted of peripheral blood, taken after pregnancy. The source is a female donor with multiple sclerosis, enrolled in a pregnancy study. The chain recombines TRBV27 with TRBJ2-3, with TRBD2 matching over 8 bases. CDR3 protein: CASSLGTRALTQYF. In nucleotides, the CDR3 is TGTGCCAGCAGTTTGGGGACTAGGGCTTTAACGCAGTATTTT.